The T cell receptor (beta chain) under discussion was sequenced for a study of response to subunit inactivated influenza vaccine. TCRdb ran MiXCR on the RT-PCR reads and lists one entry per CDR3 protein. The sample yields a few hundred thousand distinct CDR3 sequences, around 11% seen once. V lost 4 bases to trimming and J lost 6 bases, with 10 bases between them. The CDR3 length is 12 residues. This sample was also put to use in a study of T cells expressing NK-cell markers. Turning to that study: In generating TCR beta cDNA, 5'RACE template switching with UMIs was used.

The chain employs TRBV12-3 or TRBV12-4 and TRBJ2-7; D is unclear. The TCR comes from a man in his fifties who received an inactivated influenza vaccine. The starting material was PBMCs from blood, obtained on the day of vaccination. The CDR3 sequence: CASSSSTGEQYF. The DNA for the CDR3 is TGTGCCAGCAGTTCCTCGACTGGCGAGCAGTACTTC.